The 12 T cell receptor beta chains reported below all come from one sample, sequenced in a study of human T cells and chemical hapten exposure. TCRdb re-derived calls from the RACE reads in MiXCR, one entry per CDR3 protein. The sample contains roughly 50,000 distinct CDR3 sequences, around 9.4% of which appear only once. The time point was: patch test 2, 6 weeks after DPC sensitization. Treatment: therapeutic diphenylcyclopropenone sensitization with weekly scalp DPC. Material: whole blood, obtained in connection with sensitization to the hapten diphenylcyclopropenone (DPC). These receptors were obtained from a woman in her 50s with alopecia areata. Some clones in this sample may be carry-over from other donors' samples.

The CDR3 nucleotides are TGCAGTCCACAGGGGAACTACAATGAGCAGTTCTTC. It specifies CSPQGNYNEQFF. The genes are TRBV20-1 and TRBJ2-1, with 7 bases that match TRBD1. With V trimmed by 8 bases and J by 3 bases, 4 bases remained unmatched. The CDR3 runs 12 residues. In germline, CDR1 is DFQATT, CDR2 SNEGSKA (reference sequence).

This clonotype was seen at least ten times. The V call is TRBV6-4, the J call TRBJ2-1, with D tentatively TRBD1 or TRBD2 (5 bases each). Germline V lookup: CDR1 MRHNA, CDR2 SNTAGT. The V gene lost 5 bases and the J gene lost 10 bases, with 15 bases spanning the gap. This CDR3 has 13 amino acids. The CDR3 region has the DNA TGTGCCAGCAGTAGGGACCCGCAAGGGGAGCAGTTCTTC. Amino acid sequence: CASSRDPQGEQFF.

This clonotype appeared many times. The junction differs from germline at one of its ends, possibly a read error. The genes are TRBV11-2 and TRBJ2-7; TRBD1 matches 8 bases. The V gene's germline CDR1 is SGHAT and CDR2 FQNNGV. This CDR3 contains 17 residues. CDR3 protein: CASSLRTGRVTSFEQYF. The CDR3 DNA reads as TGTGCCAGCAGCTTGAGGACAGGGCGGGTAACCTCCTTCGAGCAGTACTTC.

The chain has TRBV28 and TRBJ1-5; the match to TRBD1 covers 11 bases. Germline CDR1 and CDR2: MDHEN and SYDVKM. The ends lost 6 bases at V and 11 bases at J; junction bases unmatched: 15. The CDR3 sequence is 16 residues long. The CDR3 region is CASSLLPGQGEEAQHF. The CDR3 DNA follows: TGTGCCAGCAGCCTCCTCCCGGGACAGGGGGAAGAGGCCCAGCATTTT.

The chain recombines TRBV6-5 with TRBJ1-2; perhaps TRBD1 as D (5 bases). Germline assignment: CDR1 MNHEY and CDR2 SVGAGI. The CDR3 is 14 residues long. V was trimmed by 2 bases and J by 0 bases, leaving 7 bases between them. The CDR3 is CASSYRGSNYGYTF. The CDR3 DNA reads as TGTGCCAGCAGTTACAGGGGATCTAACTATGGCTACACCTTC.

This clonotype occurred a few times. The genes are TRBV7-9 and TRBJ2-1, with 7 positions matching TRBD1. CDR1 is SEHNR and CDR2 is FQNEAQ in the germline V gene (reference sequence). V trimming: 3 bases; J trimming: 8 bases; junction bases outside the gene matches: 10. The CDR3 extends over 15 amino acids. This CDR3 is CASSLGVQGVDEQFF. CDR3 coding DNA: TGTGCCAGCAGCTTGGGAGTTCAGGGGGTGGATGAGCAGTTCTTC.

This chain joins TRBV4-2 and TRBJ1-2; a possible D gene is TRBD1 (5 bases). There are 15 residues in the CDR3. Germline V gives CDR1 LGHNA, CDR2 YNFKEQ. The V gene lost 0 bases and the J gene lost 8 bases, with 16 bases spanning the gap. Here the CDR3 DNA reads TGTGCCAGCAGCCAAGAGTCAGGGCCCTATGAAGGCTACACCTTC. Translating gives CASSQESGPYEGYTF.

This clonotype was seen a handful of times. V gene TRBV6-2 or TRBV6-3 combines with J gene TRBJ1-1; 10 positions agree with TRBD1. This CDR3 is 16 amino acids long. The trim removed 6 bases at V and 4 bases at J, leaving 11 bases unmatched. Germline V gene lookup returns CDR1 MNHEY and CDR2 SVGEGT. The CDR3 reads CASRDATGGSSTEAFF. DNA of the CDR3: TGTGCCAGCAGGGATGCGACAGGGGGCTCGAGCACTGAAGCTTTCTTT.

The chain combines TRBV29-1 with TRBJ2-2; no clear D. Per the germline V gene, CDR1 is SQVTM and CDR2 is ANQGSEA. V lost 7 bases and J 4 bases, leaving 10 bases between the germline ends. This CDR3 is 12 amino acids long. CDR3 protein: CSASGPTGELFF. Written as DNA, the CDR3 is TGCAGCGCTTCTGGGCCCACCGGGGAGCTGTTTTTT.

This clonotype was observed a handful of times. V is TRBV20-1 and J is TRBJ2-1; D unclear. Germline V lookup: CDR1 DFQATT, CDR2 SNEGSKA (reference sequence). V was cut by 6 bases and J by 10 bases, with 10 bases left in between. CDR3 length: 10 residues. The CDR3 DNA sequence: TGCAGTGCGATACCGGGCGAGCAGTTCTTC. It translates to CSAIPGEQFF.

A few counts support this clonotype. The genes are TRBV2 and TRBJ2-2; D may be TRBD2 (6 bases). Germline CDR1 is SNHLY and CDR2 is FYNNEI. The V end lost 10 bases, the J end lost 1 base, and 13 bases lay between the germline ends. This CDR3 spans 14 amino acids. In DNA form, the CDR3 reads TGTGCCACGACTAGTACCGGGAACACCGGGGAGCTGTTTTTT. It encodes CATTSTGNTGELFF.

This clonotype was seen more than once but under ten times. J is TRBJ1-2 and V is TRBV12-3 or TRBV12-4; TRBD1 agrees at 9 bases. The junction had 5 bases not matched to a gene; V was cut back by 3 bases and J by 3 bases. CDR3 length equals 15 residues. CDR3 nucleotide sequence: TGTGCCAGCAGTTTTTCGGGACAGGGTGACTATGGCTACACCTTC. This codes for CASSFSGQGDYGYTF.